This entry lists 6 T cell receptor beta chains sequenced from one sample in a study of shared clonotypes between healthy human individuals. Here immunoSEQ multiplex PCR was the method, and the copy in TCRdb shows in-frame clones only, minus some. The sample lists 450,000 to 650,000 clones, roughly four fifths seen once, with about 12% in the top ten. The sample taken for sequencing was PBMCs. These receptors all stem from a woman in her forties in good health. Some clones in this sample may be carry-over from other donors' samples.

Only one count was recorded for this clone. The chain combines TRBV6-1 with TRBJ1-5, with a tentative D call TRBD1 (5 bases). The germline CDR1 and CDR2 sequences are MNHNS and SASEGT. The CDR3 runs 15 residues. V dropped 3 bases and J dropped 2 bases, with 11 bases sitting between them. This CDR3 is CASSEGPRGNQPQHF. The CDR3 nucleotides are TGTGCCAGCAGTGAGGGGCCCCGCGGCAATCAGCCCCAGCATTTT.

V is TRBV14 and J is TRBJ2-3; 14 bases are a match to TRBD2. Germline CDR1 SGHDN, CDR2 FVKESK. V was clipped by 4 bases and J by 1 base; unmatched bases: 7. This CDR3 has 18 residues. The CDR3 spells CASSRYGLAGGGTDTQYF. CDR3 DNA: TGTGCCAGCAGCCGGTACGGACTAGCGGGAGGCGGCACAGATACGCAGTATTTT.

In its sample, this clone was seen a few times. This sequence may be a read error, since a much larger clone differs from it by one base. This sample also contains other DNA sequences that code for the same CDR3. CDR3: CASSVTAYEQYF. The CDR3 nucleotides are TGTGCCAGCAGTGTCACGGCCTACGAGCAGTACTTC. The rearrangement links TRBV2 to TRBJ2-7, with D uncertain. Trimming took 4 bases from V and 2 from J, leaving 6 bases between them. Germline CDR1 and CDR2: SNHLY and FYNNEI. This CDR3 has 12 residues.

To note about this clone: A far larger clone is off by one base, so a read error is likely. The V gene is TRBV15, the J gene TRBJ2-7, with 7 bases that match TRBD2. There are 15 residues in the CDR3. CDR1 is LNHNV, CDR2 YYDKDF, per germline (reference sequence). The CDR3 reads CATSREGGSSYERYF. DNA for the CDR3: TGTGCCACCAGCAGAGAGGGAGGGAGCTCCTACGAGCGGTACTTC.

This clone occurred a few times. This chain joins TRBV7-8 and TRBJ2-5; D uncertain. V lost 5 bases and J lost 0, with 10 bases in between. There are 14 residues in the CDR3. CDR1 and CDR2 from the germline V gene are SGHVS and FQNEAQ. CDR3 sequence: CASSRTANQETQYF. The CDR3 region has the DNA TGTGCCAGCAGCCGAACAGCAAACCAAGAGACCCAGTACTTC.

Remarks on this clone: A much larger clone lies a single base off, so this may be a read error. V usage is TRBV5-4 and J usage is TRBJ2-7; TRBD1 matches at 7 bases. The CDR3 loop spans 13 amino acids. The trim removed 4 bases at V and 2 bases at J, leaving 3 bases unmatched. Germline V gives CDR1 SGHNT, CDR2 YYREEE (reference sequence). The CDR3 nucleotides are TGTGCCAGCAGCCGAGGACAGGCCTACGAGCAGTACTTC. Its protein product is CASSRGQAYEQYF.